This T cell receptor beta chain stems from a study of blood T cells in healthy people across ages. Germline lookup yields CDR1 MDHEN and CDR2 SYDVKM. The CDR3 length is 14 residues. Trimming stripped 4 bases from V and 3 bases from J, with 13 bases between. A J-beta primer mix and a sample-barcoded 5' primer were used in a second PCR of about 7 to 11 cycles. TCRdb re-called the 5' RACE reads through MiXCR, storing one row per CDR3 protein. The sample holds roughly 1,300,000 distinct CDR3 sequences, around 59% seen once. The study, taken as a whole, reports: Any conclusive comparison of naive versus antigen-experienced cells was prevented by using unsorted PBMCs.

On this clonotype: Its matching antigen is unknown.

The receptor comes from a man aged 18-30 years in good health. The chain combines TRBV28 with TRBJ2-7; TRBD1 might be the D (7 bases). Sequenced input: blood. The CDR3 spells CASSSGQDYYEQYF. The CDR3 DNA sequence: TGTGCCAGCAGTTCAGGACAGGACTACTACGAGCAGTACTTC.